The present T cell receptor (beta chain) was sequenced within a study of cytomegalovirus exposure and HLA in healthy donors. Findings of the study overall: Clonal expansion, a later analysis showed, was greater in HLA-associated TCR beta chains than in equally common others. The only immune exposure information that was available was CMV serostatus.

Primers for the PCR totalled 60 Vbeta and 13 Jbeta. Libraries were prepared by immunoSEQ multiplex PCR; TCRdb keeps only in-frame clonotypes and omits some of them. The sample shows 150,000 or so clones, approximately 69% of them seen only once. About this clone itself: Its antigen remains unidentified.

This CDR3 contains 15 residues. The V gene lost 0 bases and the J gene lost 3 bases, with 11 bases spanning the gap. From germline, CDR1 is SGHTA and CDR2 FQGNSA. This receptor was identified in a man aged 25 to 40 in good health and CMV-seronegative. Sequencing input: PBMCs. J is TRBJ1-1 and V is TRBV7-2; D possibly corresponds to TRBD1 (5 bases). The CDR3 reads CASSLASRADTEAFF. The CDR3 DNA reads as TGTGCCAGCAGCTTAGCGTCCAGGGCCGACACTGAAGCTTTCTTT.